A selection of T cell receptor beta chains follows, all from one sample in a study of blood T cell repertoires in COVID-19. Profiling relied on immunoSEQ multiplex PCR, and the TCRdb table lists in-frame clones only, not all of them. The sample consists of 190,000 or so clones, roughly 82% of them appearing once. The material sequenced was PBMCs or T cells enriched from blood (not recorded which). These receptor sequences come from a middle-aged man who had recovered from COVID-19. Each CDR3 is given without its conserved first and last residue. Fields, in order: D gene, V gene, J gene, CDR3 protein. D genes are given only for firm matches.

>TRBD2|TRBV29-1|TRBJ2-3
SLGGLLAGGTDTQY
>.|TRBV27|TRBJ1-5
ASSSGTFQPQH
>.|TRBV7-3|TRBJ1-2
ASSFSYGGVYGYT
>.|TRBV7-9|TRBJ1-1
ASSLEGLDTEAF
>TRBD1|TRBV27|TRBJ1-6
ASSRTPGGDSPLH
>.|TRBV5-1|TRBJ2-5
ASSSQGIQETQY
>.|TRBV19|TRBJ2-1
ASSPTGWLRNEQF
>TRBD2|TRBV5-4|TRBJ2-1
ASSSLAVSYNEQF
>.|TRBV4-3|TRBJ2-3
ASSQDRGHSRDTQY
>TRBD1|TRBV5-1|TRBJ2-3
ASSLETGQVDTQY
>.|TRBV18|TRBJ2-6
ASSPPGQLSGANVLT
>.|TRBV13|TRBJ2-1
ASSLGRELDEQF
>.|TRBV9|TRBJ2-3
ASSYRVSTDTQY
>.|TRBV18|TRBJ2-5
ASTGQYQETQY
>TRBD1|TRBV5-1|TRBJ2-7
ASSFYPPGQQAYEQY
>.|TRBV27|TRBJ1-6
ASSAVQGYSPLH
>TRBD1|TRBV7-2|TRBJ1-2
ASSQRAGTDGYT
>TRBD1|TRBV2|TRBJ1-5
ASSDGQAGNQPQH
>TRBD2|TRBV7-8|TRBJ2-1
ASSLATSGRSYNEQF
>TRBD1|TRBV4-1|TRBJ1-1
ASSHGTVTNTEAF
>.|TRBV28|TRBJ2-5
ASSLLRNQETQY
>TRBD1|TRBV11-2|TRBJ2-7
ASSARRTGNYEQY
>TRBD2|TRBV4-1|TRBJ2-3
ASSQTSAGADTQY
>TRBD1|TRBV7-9|TRBJ2-6
ASSFRDRVAGANVLT
>TRBD1|TRBV29-1|TRBJ1-2
SVVGSGQAVSASLDGYT
>.|TRBV5-1|TRBJ1-1
ASSLVAGSTEAF
>.|TRBV6-1|TRBJ2-2
ATSLLDTGELF
>.|TRBV6-5|TRBJ2-1
ASSRPASVYNEQF
>.|TRBV4-1|TRBJ1-4
ASSQDPSSAGGEKLF
>TRBD2|TRBV7-9|TRBJ2-5
ASSPYGGLVEQETQY
>.|TRBV19|TRBJ2-1
ASSPRAGDPYNEQF
>.|TRBV7-3|TRBJ2-2
ASSLGRNTGELF
>.|TRBV4-2|TRBJ2-1
ASSPLKGLSNEQF
>TRBD1|TRBV7-9|TRBJ2-7
ASSDDRGSSYEQY
>TRBD1|TRBV3-1/TRBV3-2|TRBJ1-2
ASSQAGQGVDGYT
>.|TRBV18|TRBJ1-1
ASPPSQGGGTEAF
>.|TRBV3-1/TRBV3-2|TRBJ1-2
ASSQPGTGIYGYT
>TRBD1|TRBV6-5|TRBJ1-1
ASSRQGAATEAF
>.|TRBV5-5|TRBJ1-5
ASDPQGNQPQH
>TRBD1|TRBV28|TRBJ1-2
ASCEWGQGASKPYT
>TRBD2|TRBV4-3|TRBJ2-7
ASSPGTSGSSYEQY
>.|TRBV7-2|TRBJ1-2
ASSLGANYGYT
>.|TRBV4-3|TRBJ2-4
ASSQAYRGRDIQY
>.|TRBV5-1|TRBJ2-3
ASSLVTGGYDTQY